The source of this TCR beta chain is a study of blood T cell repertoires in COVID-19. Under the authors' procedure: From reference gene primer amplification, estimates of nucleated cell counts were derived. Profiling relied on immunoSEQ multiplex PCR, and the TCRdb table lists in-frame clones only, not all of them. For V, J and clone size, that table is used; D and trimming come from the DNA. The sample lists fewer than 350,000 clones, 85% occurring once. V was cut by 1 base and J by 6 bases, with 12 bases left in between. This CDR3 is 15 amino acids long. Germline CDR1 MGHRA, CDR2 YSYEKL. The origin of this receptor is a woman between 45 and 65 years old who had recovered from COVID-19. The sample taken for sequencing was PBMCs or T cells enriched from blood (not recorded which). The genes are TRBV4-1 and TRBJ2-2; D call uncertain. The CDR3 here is CASSQVTSVSGELFF. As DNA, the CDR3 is TGCGCCAGCAGCCAAGTTACTTCCGTTTCCGGGGAGCTGTTTTTT.